This TCR beta chain is from a study of T cell repertoires in ileal Crohn's disease. Study summary: About half received postoperative treatment, approximately 12 with thiopurines and about 20 anti-TNF.

This CDR3 has 12 amino acids. With 6 bases removed from V and 7 bases from J, the gap between germline ends came to 7 bases. CDR1 SGHTA and CDR2 FQGNSA come from the germline V gene. TCRB immunosequencing input was five hundred nanograms of biopsy DNA per sample. Measured with immunoSEQ multiplex PCR; TCRdb has only the in-frame clones, and not every one. The sample includes more than 11,000 clones, over 65% of them seen just once. Of note for this clone: The antigen is not known.

Study-level results: Every patient over 26.8% clonality showed endoscopic recurrence.

Sequenced material: ileal tissue. The receptor's source is an adult with Crohn's disease. The rearrangement joins TRBV7-2 to TRBJ1-6; D call uncertain. The chain's CDR3 is CASRLLNSPLHF. CDR3 in DNA: TGTGCCAGCAGACTTCTAAATTCACCCCTCCACTTT.